The clone carrying this T cell receptor beta chain appeared a single time. The sample belongs to a study of cytomegalovirus exposure and HLA in healthy donors. 13 Jbeta primers and 60 Vbeta primers were used for the PCR. The protocol was immunoSEQ multiplex PCR, while the TCRdb copy is restricted to in-frame clones and leaves out a portion. The table includes about 170,000 clones, roughly 88% detected once. Germline assignment: CDR1 SGHRS and CDR2 YFSETQ. The V gene lost 0 bases and the J gene lost 4 bases, with 11 bases spanning the gap. This CDR3 region has 14 residues. The chain has TRBV5-1 and TRBJ2-7, with D possibly matching TRBD1 (6 bases). The sample taken for sequencing was PBMCs. This sequence was found in a boy younger than 10 in good health and CMV-seronegative. The CDR3 loop reads CASSLAGGDYEQYF. In nucleotides, the CDR3 is TGCGCCAGCAGCTTGGCTGGGGGCGATTACGAGCAGTACTTC.